A selection of T cell receptor beta chains follows, all from one sample in a study of response to subunit inactivated influenza vaccine. TCRdb re-analysed the RT-PCR reads in MiXCR, keeping a single row per CDR3 protein. The sample records a few hundred thousand distinct CDR3 sequences, less than 15% being singletons. The sample in question was PBMCs from blood, obtained 11 to 12 days after vaccination. The receptors here all came from a man aged 50 to 60 who received an inactivated influenza vaccine. Both conserved end residues are part of each CDR3. The order of the fields is J gene, D gene, clone size, V gene, CDR3 DNA, CDR3 protein. The D gene is left open where the match is weak. Not every row has a clone size; where given, it reads once, few, many or a size class.

TRBJ2-3	TRBD2	few	TRBV6-5	TGTGCCAGCAGTTACTCAGGACTAGCGGCTAGCACAGATACGCAGTATTTT	CASSYSGLAASTDTQYF
TRBJ2-1	NA	NA	TRBV12-3/TRBV12-4	TGTGCCAGCAGGGTGGCGTACAATGAGCAGTTCTTC	CASRVAYNEQFF
TRBJ2-7	NA	few	TRBV9	TGTGCCAGCAGCGTCGGCAGGGATTACGAGCAGTACTTC	CASSVGRDYEQYF
TRBJ1-2	NA	NA	TRBV20-1	TGCAGTGCTAGAGAGCTCTATGGCTACACCTTC	CSARELYGYTF
TRBJ2-7	TRBD2	many	TRBV3-1	TGTGCCAGCAGCCAAGATCCTCGGGCTAGCGGGAGGTCGACCTACGAGCAGTACTTC	CASSQDPRASGRSTYEQYF
TRBJ2-2	NA	many	TRBV6-5	TGTGCCAGCAGGTTGAACACCGGGGAGCTGTTTTTT	CASRLNTGELFF
TRBJ2-1	NA	NA	TRBV6-2/TRBV6-3	TGTGCCAGCAGTTACCGGGACGGCCCCTACAATGAGCAGTTCTTC	CASSYRDGPYNEQFF
TRBJ2-3	NA	few	TRBV10-3	TGTGCCATCAGTGTTGGGTACAGCAGCACAGATACGCAGTATTTT	CAISVGYSSTDTQYF
TRBJ2-5	TRBD1	NA	TRBV12-3/TRBV12-4	TGTGCCAGCAGTTCCGGGACAGTAGAGACCCAGTACTTC	CASSSGTVETQYF
TRBJ2-7	NA	NA	TRBV6-2/TRBV6-3	TGTGCCAGCAGTTACATTCGACTAGGGGACTACGAGCAGTACTTC	CASSYIRLGDYEQYF
TRBJ2-1	TRBD2	few	TRBV24-1	TGTGCCACCAGTGCCCGTAGCGGGAGGGCCTACAATGAGCAGTTCTTC	CATSARSGRAYNEQFF
TRBJ2-7	TRBD1	few	TRBV6-1	TGTGCCAGCTCTCGTCAGACAGGGCCCTACGAGCAGTACTTC	CASSRQTGPYEQYF
TRBJ2-1	TRBD2	NA	TRBV20-1	TGCAGTGCGAAGCGGGGGAGTAACAATGAGCAGTTCTTC	CSAKRGSNNEQFF
TRBJ2-1	TRBD1	many	TRBV14	TGTGCCAGCAGCCGACAGGGTGGGACCTACAATGAGCAGTTCTTC	CASSRQGGTYNEQFF
TRBJ1-1	TRBD1	many	TRBV13	TGTGCCAGCAGCTTAGCAGGGGGGAACACTGAAGCTTTCTTT	CASSLAGGNTEAFF
TRBJ2-2	TRBD2	NA	TRBV4-3	TGCGCCAGCAGCCAAGAGTTGGGTAGCGGGAACGTAAACACCGGGGAGCTGTTTTTT	CASSQELGSGNVNTGELFF
TRBJ1-6	NA	many	TRBV6-5	TGTGCCAGCAGTTACTCGACGAATTCACCCCTCCACTTT	CASSYSTNSPLHF
TRBJ1-2	TRBD1	few	TRBV5-1	TGCGCCAGCAGTTCAGGAAACAGGGGTGACGGCTACACCTTC	CASSSGNRGDGYTF
TRBJ2-1	TRBD1	NA	TRBV10-2	TGCGCCAGTTTAAACGACAGGGGAGGTGAGCAGTTCTTC	CASLNDRGGEQFF
TRBJ2-1	NA	NA	TRBV5-4	TGTGCCAGCAGCTTGGACTTAGGGGTGAATGAGCAGTTCTTC	CASSLDLGVNEQFF
TRBJ2-7	NA	many	TRBV20-1	TGCAGTGCTCTTCAGGGTAGCTACGAGCAGTACTTC	CSALQGSYEQYF
TRBJ2-1	TRBD2	few	TRBV6-1	TGTGCCAGCAGATCCACCGGGACTAGCGGGACCAATGAGCAGTTCTTC	CASRSTGTSGTNEQFF
TRBJ2-3	TRBD2	NA	TRBV20-1	TGCAGTGCTAGGAGTAATAGCGGGAGGCGGGGAGATACGCAGTATTTT	CSARSNSGRRGDTQYF
TRBJ2-3	NA	NA	TRBV12-3/TRBV12-4	TGTGCCAGCAATAAGTTTAACACAGATACGCAGTATTTT	CASNKFNTDTQYF
TRBJ2-5	TRBD2	NA	TRBV10-2	TGCGCCAGCGGACTAGCGGGAGTGGGGGGAGAGACCCAGTACTTC	CASGLAGVGGETQYF